This T cell receptor (beta chain) is drawn from a study of cytomegalovirus exposure and HLA in healthy donors. Study information: The Caucasian-associated ancestry cluster contained about four fifths of the approximately 400 genotyped donors.

Researchers ran the PCR with 60 Vbeta and 13 Jbeta primers. Assay used: immunoSEQ multiplex PCR; TCRdb lists only in-frame clones, some missing. The data hold over 150,000 clones, with roughly three quarters observed a single time. Trimming shortened V by 6 bases and J by 0 bases, and 17 bases separated the two germline ends. The CDR3 loop spans 16 amino acids. The germline V gene has CDR1 SGHNT and CDR2 YYREEE (reference sequence). The sequence was collected from a man in his sixties in good health and CMV-seronegative. The sample taken for sequencing was PBMCs. The chain has TRBV5-4 and TRBJ2-3, with D tentatively TRBD1 (6 bases). CDR3 amino acids: CASTSTGWTSTDTQYF. The CDR3, as DNA: TGTGCCAGCACCTCGACAGGTTGGACTAGCACAGATACGCAGTATTTT.